This T cell receptor beta chain was identified during a study of cytomegalovirus exposure and HLA in healthy donors. Study-wide findings and caveats: Later analysis associated a missense DCLRE1C variant with TCR beta V- and J-gene trimming. Some public TCRs appeared in many individuals, while most sequences were rare.

Turning to this clone: Its antigen is as yet unknown.

The CDR3 runs 16 residues. Trimming left V 4 bases short and J 4 bases short, with 16 bases between. Germline V gives CDR1 MNHEY, CDR2 SMNVEV (reference sequence). PCR was performed using 60 Vbeta and 13 Jbeta primers. The protocol was immunoSEQ multiplex PCR, while the TCRdb copy is restricted to in-frame clones and leaves out a portion. The sample contains a few hundred thousand clones, about 80% of which appear only once. The sequence was collected from a woman aged 55-75 years in good health and CMV-seropositive. The chain couples TRBV27 to TRBJ2-2; tentatively, D is TRBD2 (6 bases). The specimen sequenced was PBMCs. Here the CDR3 DNA reads TGTGCCAGCAGTTCCCCGCGGGGCAGTCGCACCGGGGAGCTGTTTTTT. Its translation: CASSSPRGSRTGELFF.